The source of this T cell receptor (beta chain) is a study of blood T cell repertoires in COVID-19. Study-wide context: Sites in the United States, Italy and Spain provided acute and convalescent COVID-19 samples. The cDNA or gDNA used as material had been derived from T cells, B-cell-depleted T cells, or PBMCs.

Authors' methods: Estimation of nucleated cell counts relied on the amplification of reference gene primers. The repertoire was sequenced with immunoSEQ multiplex PCR; TCRdb's copy has only in-frame clones and lacks some. The D gene and trimming were derived from the DNA, and the V and J assignments and clone size from that table. The repertoire consists of about 150,000 clones, with roughly 90% occurring once and the leading ten covering around 0.5%. The CDR3 is 16 residues long. Germline V gene sequence: CDR1 LGHDT, CDR2 YNNKEL (reference sequence). Trimming pared 5 bases from V and 3 bases from J, leaving 19 bases between.

The specimen sequenced was peripheral blood. The rearrangement uses TRBV3-1 (or the pseudogene TRBV3-2) and TRBJ2-5, with a possible D match to TRBD2 (6 bases). This receptor was taken from a man between 50 and 59 years old with acute or convalescent COVID-19. The CDR3 here is CASSSPGRLAKETQYF. Written as DNA, the CDR3 is TGTGCCAGCAGCTCCCCGGGTCGGCTAGCGAAAGAGACCCAGTACTTC.